This T cell receptor beta chain was recovered during a study of blood T cell repertoires in COVID-19. Assay used: immunoSEQ multiplex PCR; TCRdb lists only in-frame clones, some missing. The sample has 130,000 or so clones, around 79% seen once; the top ten hold around 18%. This CDR3 has 16 residues. CDR1 is LNHDA, CDR2 SQIVND, per germline (reference sequence). Trimming shortened V by 0 bases and J by 6 bases, and 17 bases separated the two germline ends. The J gene is TRBJ1-2, the V gene TRBV19; the D gene is possibly TRBD1 (5 bases). The receptor was isolated from a man older than 75 with acute or convalescent COVID-19. The sample was peripheral blood. The CDR3 is CASSIDPGDLGNGYTF. The CDR3 nucleotides read TGTGCCAGTAGTATAGATCCGGGGGACCTAGGTAATGGCTACACCTTC.